In this sample, the clone carrying this T cell receptor (beta chain) turned up many times. The source of the sample is a study of T-cell reconstitution after alpha-beta-depleted transplantation in children. The TCRbeta library incorporated unique molecular identifiers. TCRdb called the PCR reads again in MiXCR, with one record for every CDR3 protein. The profile shows hundreds of thousands of distinct CDR3 sequences, about 25% of them singletons. Germline loops: CDR1 MNHEY, CDR2 SVGEGT. Trimming removed 6 bases at V and 0 bases at J, with 3 bases between. This CDR3 is 12 amino acids long. This chain links TRBV6-2 or TRBV6-3 with TRBJ2-1; unclear D gene. The receptor was isolated from a girl under 10 years old with Fanconi anemia, due to receive a stem cell transplant. Sample: PBMCs, taken before TCRalphabeta/CD19-depleted stem cell transplant. The CDR3 region is CASSISYNEQFF. The CDR3 DNA reads as TGTGCCAGCAGCATCTCCTACAATGAGCAGTTCTTC.